This T cell receptor beta chain was captured in a study of T-cell reconstitution after alpha-beta-depleted transplantation in children. As for this clonotype: A clone one base away is much larger, so this may be a read error.

This CDR3 has 15 amino acids. CDR1 is LGHNA and CDR2 is YNFKEQ in the germline V gene. Unique molecular identifiers featured in how the TCRbeta library was prepared. TCRdb fed the PCR reads into MiXCR, producing one record per CDR3 protein. The table has roughly 400,000 distinct CDR3 sequences, around two fifths seen once. The starting material was PBMCs, obtained before TCRalphabeta/CD19-depleted stem cell transplant. This clonotype was obtained from a girl aged 2-10 years with aplastic anemia, due to receive a stem cell transplant. The chain couples TRBV4-2 to TRBJ2-1, with 9 bases that match TRBD1. CDR3 residues: CASGHRDRVFDEQFF. CDR3 DNA: TGTGCCAGCGGCCACCGGGACAGGGTCTTTGATGAGCAGTTCTTC.